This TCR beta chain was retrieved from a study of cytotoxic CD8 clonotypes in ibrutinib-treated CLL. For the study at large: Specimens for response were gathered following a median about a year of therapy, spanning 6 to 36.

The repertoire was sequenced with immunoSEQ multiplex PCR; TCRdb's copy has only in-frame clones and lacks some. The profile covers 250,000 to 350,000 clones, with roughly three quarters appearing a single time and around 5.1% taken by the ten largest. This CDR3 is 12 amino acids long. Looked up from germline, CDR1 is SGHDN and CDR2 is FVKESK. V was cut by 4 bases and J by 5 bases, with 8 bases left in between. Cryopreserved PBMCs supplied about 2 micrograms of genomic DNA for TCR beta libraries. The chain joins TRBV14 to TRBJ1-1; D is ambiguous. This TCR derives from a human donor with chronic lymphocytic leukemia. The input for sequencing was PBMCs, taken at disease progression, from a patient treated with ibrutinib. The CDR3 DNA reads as TGTGCCAGCAGCCGGTGGCTTACTGAAGCTTTCTTT. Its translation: CASSRWLTEAFF.